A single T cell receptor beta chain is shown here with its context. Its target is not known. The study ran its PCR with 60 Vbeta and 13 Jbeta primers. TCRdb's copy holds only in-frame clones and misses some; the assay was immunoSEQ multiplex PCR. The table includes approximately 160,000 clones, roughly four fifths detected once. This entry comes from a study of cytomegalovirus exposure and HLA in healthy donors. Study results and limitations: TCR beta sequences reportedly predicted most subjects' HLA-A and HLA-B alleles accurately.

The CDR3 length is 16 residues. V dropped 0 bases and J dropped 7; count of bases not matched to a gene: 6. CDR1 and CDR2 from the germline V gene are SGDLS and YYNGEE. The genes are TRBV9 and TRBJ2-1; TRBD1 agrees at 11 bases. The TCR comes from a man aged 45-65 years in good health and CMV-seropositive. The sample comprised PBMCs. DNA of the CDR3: TGTGCCAGCAGCGTAGGTGGACAGGGGGCTAAGAATGAGCAGTTCTTC. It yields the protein CASSVGGQGAKNEQFF.